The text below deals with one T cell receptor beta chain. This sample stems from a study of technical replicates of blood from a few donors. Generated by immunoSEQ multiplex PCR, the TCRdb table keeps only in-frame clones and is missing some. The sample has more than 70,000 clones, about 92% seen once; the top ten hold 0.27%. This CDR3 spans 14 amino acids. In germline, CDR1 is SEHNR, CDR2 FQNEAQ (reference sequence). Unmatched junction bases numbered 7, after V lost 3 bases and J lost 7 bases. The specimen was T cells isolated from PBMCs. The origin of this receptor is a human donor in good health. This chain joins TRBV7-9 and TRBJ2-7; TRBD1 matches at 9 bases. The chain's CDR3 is CASSFRDRASEQYF. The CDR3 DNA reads TGTGCCAGCAGCTTTAGGGACAGGGCTAGTGAGCAGTACTTC.